This T cell receptor beta chain was documented in a study of molecular identifiers for immune sequencing clone quantification. Turning to the study itself: Replicate RNA from roughly 20,000 or 100,000 naive CD8 T cells formed five aliquots; four were sequenced. Study outcomes and limitations: Sizes of highly expanded clones could be underestimated through identical TCRs sharing a barcode. The share of molecules held by clones above 20 RNA copies was over 97% in effector cells and under 1% in naive cells.

TCRdb reanalysed the PCR reads using MiXCR and keeps one entry per CDR3 protein. The profile shows some 100,000 distinct CDR3 sequences, around 33% of them singletons. This clonotype has a handful of counts. What it binds is not known. This CDR3 is 12 amino acids long. Trimming pared 3 bases from V and 10 bases from J, leaving 10 bases between. Germline V CDR1 and CDR2: MGHRA, YSYEKL. Isolation of naive CD8 T cells was achieved by sorting on a CD8+CD4-CCR7+CD45RA+ phenotype. Input material: naive CD8+ T cells from blood, with Jurkat cell RNA spiked in. As for subset: FACS-sorted CD8+CD4-CCR7+CD45RA+ naive T cells. This clonotype was obtained from a human donor in good health. Some libraries in this study had Jurkat cell RNA spiked in. This chain connects TRBV4-1 to TRBJ2-1, with D possibly TRBD1 on 6 matching bases. The CDR3 sequence is CASSHGQREQFF. For the CDR3, the DNA is TGCGCCAGCAGCCACGGACAGCGAGAGCAGTTCTTC.